The sequence of this T cell receptor (beta chain) was determined in a study of OX40 agonist ivuxolimab in advanced cancers. Germline-derived CDR1 and CDR2 are LNHDA and SQIVND (reference sequence). Trimming left V 5 bases short and J 11 bases short, with 16 bases between. CDR3 length: 14 residues. The table came from immunoSEQ multiplex PCR; TCRdb's copy has only in-frame clones and leaves some out. The sample consists of 85,000 to 120,000 clones, less than 95% of them appearing once. The rearrangement links TRBV19 to TRBJ1-6; TRBD1 might be the D (5 bases). Here the sequenced sample was CD4+ or CD8+ T cells sorted from blood, taken in a trial of the OX40 agonist ivuxolimab. The sequence was collected from an adult with an advanced solid tumor such as melanoma, head and neck, liver or kidney cancer. This chain's CDR3 is CASSSQGRGPPLHF. The CDR3 DNA reads TGTGCCAGTAGTTCCCAGGGTAGAGGGCCACCCCTCCACTTT.